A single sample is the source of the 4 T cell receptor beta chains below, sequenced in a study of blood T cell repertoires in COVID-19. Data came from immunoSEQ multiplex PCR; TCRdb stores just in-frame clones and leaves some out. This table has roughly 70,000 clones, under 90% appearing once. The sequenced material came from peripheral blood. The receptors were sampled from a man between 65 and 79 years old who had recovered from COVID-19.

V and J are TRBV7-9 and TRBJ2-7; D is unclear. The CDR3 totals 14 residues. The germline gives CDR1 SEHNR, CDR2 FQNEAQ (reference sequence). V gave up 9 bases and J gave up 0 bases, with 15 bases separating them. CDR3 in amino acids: CARLTDKLSYEQYF. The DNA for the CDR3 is TGTGCCAGACTTACAGATAAGCTCTCCTACGAGCAGTACTTC.

The CDR3 spells CASSLGDNSPLHF. CDR3 coding DNA: TGTGCCAGCAGCTTAGGAGATAATTCACCCCTCCACTTT. The chain couples TRBV11-2 to TRBJ1-6; no definite D call. This CDR3 is 13 amino acids long. V was pared by 1 base and J by 5 bases, with 3 bases between. Germline V lookup: CDR1 SGHAT, CDR2 FQNNGV.

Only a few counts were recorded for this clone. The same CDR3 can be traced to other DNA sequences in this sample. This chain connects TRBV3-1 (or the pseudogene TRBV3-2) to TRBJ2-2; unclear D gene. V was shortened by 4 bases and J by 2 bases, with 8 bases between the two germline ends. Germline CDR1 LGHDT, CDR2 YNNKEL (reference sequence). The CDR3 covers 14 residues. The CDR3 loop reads CASSRNRNTGELFF. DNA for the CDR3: TGTGCCAGCAGCCGAAACAGAAACACCGGGGAGCTGTTTTTT.

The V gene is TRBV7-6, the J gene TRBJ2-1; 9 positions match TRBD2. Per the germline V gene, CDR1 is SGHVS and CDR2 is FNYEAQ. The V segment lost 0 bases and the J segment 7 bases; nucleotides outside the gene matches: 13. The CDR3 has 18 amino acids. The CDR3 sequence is CASSLASRVAGAGNEQFF. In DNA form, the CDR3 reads TGTGCCAGCAGCTTAGCGTCGAGGGTAGCGGGAGCTGGAAATGAGCAGTTCTTC.